This passage covers 14 T cell receptor beta chains from one sample sequenced in a study of post-analysis software for immune sequencing data. Study findings and constraints: Patients used five TRBV segments, including TRBV5-6, TRBV5-1 and TRBV20-1, more often than controls.

The TCR beta cDNA libraries contained unique molecular identifiers. TCRdb ran MiXCR on the PCR reads and lists one entry per CDR3 protein. This table holds hundreds of thousands of distinct CDR3 sequences, roughly 36% found once. These receptors lack a known antigen. The sequenced sample was blood. These receptors were obtained from a girl between 10 and 17 years old with multiple sclerosis.

This chain uses TRBV11-3 with TRBJ2-1; D unresolved. Trimming removed 3 bases at V and 8 bases at J, with 8 bases between. The length of the CDR3 is 12 residues. CDR1 is SGHNT, CDR2 YENEEA, per germline. The CDR3 coding sequence is TGTGCCAGCAGCTTTGGACGGGATGAGCAGTTCTTC. It codes for CASSFGRDEQFF.

This clonotype was seen more than once but under ten times. The chain is built from TRBV2 and TRBJ2-1; TRBD2 agrees at 10 bases. The CDR3 consists of 14 residues. Germline V lookup: CDR1 SNHLY, CDR2 FYNNEI. Trimming cost V 6 bases and J 3 bases; bases outside gene matches: 2. Here the CDR3 DNA reads TGTGCCAGCAGAAAGCGGGGGGGCTACAATGAGCAGTTCTTC. Translating it yields CASRKRGGYNEQFF.

The V gene is TRBV7-6, the J gene TRBJ2-2, with TRBD1 matching over 10 bases. Germline-derived CDR1 and CDR2 are SGHVS and FNYEAQ. The CDR3 covers 17 residues. Trimming cost V 5 bases and J 3 bases; bases outside gene matches: 9. The CDR3, as DNA: TGTGCCAGCAGCGAGCGCCTGGGACAGGGGTACACCGGGGAGCTGTTTTTT. Its protein product is CASSERLGQGYTGELFF. The full variable domain, in which reference TRBV7-6 and TRBJ2-2 provide the parts outside the CDR3, is GAGVSQSPRYKVTKRGQDVALRCDPISGHVSLYWYRQALGQGPEFLTYFNYEAQQDKSGLPNDRFSAERPEGSISTLTIQRTEQRDSAMYRCASSERLGQGYTGELFFGEGSRLTVL.

The J gene is TRBJ1-1, the V gene TRBV10-1; maybe TRBD1 (6 bases). The CDR3 spans 15 residues. V lost 6 bases to trimming and J lost 1 base, with 15 bases between them. Germline loops: CDR1 WNHNN, CDR2 SYGVQD (reference sequence). The CDR3 region has the DNA TGCGCCAGCAGCGATTCCGGGACACCGAACACTGAAGCTTTCTTT. As protein: CASSDSGTPNTEAFF.

The chain carries TRBV15 and TRBJ1-1, with D hard to call. Germline V gene data show CDR1 as LNHNV and CDR2 as YYDKDF (reference sequence). Trimming shortened V by 5 bases and J by 3 bases, and 13 bases separated the two germline ends. This CDR3 spans 14 amino acids. The chain's CDR3 is CATSGPPRHTEAFF. Written as DNA, the CDR3 is TGTGCCACCAGCGGACCCCCGAGACACACTGAAGCTTTCTTT.

This clonotype appeared a few times. The genes are TRBV29-1 and TRBJ2-3; 8 nucleotides align to TRBD2. J was trimmed by 4 bases and V by 4 bases; bases with no gene match: 7. This CDR3 comprises 14 residues. Per the germline V gene, CDR1 is SQVTM and CDR2 is ANQGSEA. In DNA, the CDR3 is TGCAGCGTTGGGTTGGCTAGCGGGCCAGATACGCAGTATTTT. It encodes CSVGLASGPDTQYF.

The genes are TRBV29-1 and TRBJ2-3; D possibly corresponds to TRBD1 (6 bases). Trimming left V 6 bases short and J 3 bases short, with 16 bases between. The length of the CDR3 is 14 residues. Looked up from germline, CDR1 is SQVTM and CDR2 is ANQGSEA. Written as DNA, the CDR3 is TGCAGCGTGGCTACAGGGATGGTGACAGATACGCAGTATTTT. Translating it yields CSVATGMVTDTQYF.

J is TRBJ1-1 and V is TRBV12-3 or TRBV12-4, with TRBD1 as a possible D gene (5 bases). V lost 3 bases and J 1 base, leaving 12 bases between the germline ends. The CDR3 totals 15 residues. The CDR3 here is CASSLVTGSNTEAFF. For the CDR3, the DNA is TGTGCCAGCAGTTTGGTAACAGGCTCGAACACTGAAGCTTTCTTT.

This chain links TRBV6-6 with TRBJ1-4, with D possibly matching TRBD1 (5 bases). The V end lost 2 bases, the J end lost 5 bases, and 15 bases lay between the germline ends. The CDR3 has 16 residues. Germline values: CDR1 MNHNY, CDR2 SVGAGI (reference sequence). The CDR3, as DNA: TGTGCCAGCAGTTACCTCCCGGGGGTAGACAATGAAAAACTGTTTTTT. Protein product: CASSYLPGVDNEKLFF.

In this sample, this clonotype turned up a few times. V gene TRBV5-1 combines with J gene TRBJ1-1, with 8 nucleotides matching TRBD1. This CDR3 contains 15 residues. V shed 0 bases and J 3 bases; nucleotides not matched to a gene: 4. Looked up from germline, CDR1 is SGHRS and CDR2 is YFSETQ. CDR3 loop: CASSLARQGHTEAFF. In DNA, the CDR3 is TGCGCCAGCAGCTTGGCTCGACAGGGGCACACTGAAGCTTTCTTT.

The sample holds a few counts of this clonotype. The chain employs TRBV11-2 and TRBJ1-6; D uncertain. V shed 7 bases and J shed 3 bases, with 7 bases lying between them. From germline, CDR1 is SGHAT and CDR2 FQNNGV. The CDR3 runs 13 residues. The CDR3 spells CASTRNYNSPLHF. For the CDR3, the DNA is TGTGCCAGCACGCGAAACTATAATTCACCCCTCCACTTT.

This clonotype appeared a single time. The chain has TRBV29-1 and TRBJ2-5, with 10 bases aligning to TRBD1. CDR3 length: 14 amino acids. The J segment lost 5 bases and the V segment lost 4 bases, leaving 7 bases of the junction unmatched. Germline lookup yields CDR1 SQVTM and CDR2 ANQGSEA. The CDR3 loop reads CSVGGQGGWETQYF. The DNA for the CDR3 is TGCAGCGTTGGCGGACAGGGGGGGTGGGAGACCCAGTACTTC.

This clonotype was counted only a few times. This rearrangement joins TRBV7-2 to TRBJ2-2; 10 bases map to TRBD2. Looked up from germline, CDR1 is SGHTA and CDR2 is FQGNSA. V lost 4 bases, J lost 6 bases, and 2 bases stayed unmatched. The CDR3 contains 14 residues. The CDR3 region is CASSWGLAPGELFF. Here the CDR3 DNA reads TGTGCCAGCAGCTGGGGACTAGCGCCCGGGGAGCTGTTTTTT.

This clonotype showed up just a few times. The chain uses TRBV4-1 and TRBJ2-3; 7 positions agree with TRBD2. V trimming: 0 bases; J trimming: 4 bases; junction bases outside the gene matches: 1. The CDR3 covers 14 residues. Per the germline V gene, CDR1 is MGHRA and CDR2 is YSYEKL. The CDR3 sequence is CASSQDGGADTQYF. The CDR3 nucleotides are TGCGCCAGCAGCCAAGATGGGGGGGCAGATACGCAGTATTTT.